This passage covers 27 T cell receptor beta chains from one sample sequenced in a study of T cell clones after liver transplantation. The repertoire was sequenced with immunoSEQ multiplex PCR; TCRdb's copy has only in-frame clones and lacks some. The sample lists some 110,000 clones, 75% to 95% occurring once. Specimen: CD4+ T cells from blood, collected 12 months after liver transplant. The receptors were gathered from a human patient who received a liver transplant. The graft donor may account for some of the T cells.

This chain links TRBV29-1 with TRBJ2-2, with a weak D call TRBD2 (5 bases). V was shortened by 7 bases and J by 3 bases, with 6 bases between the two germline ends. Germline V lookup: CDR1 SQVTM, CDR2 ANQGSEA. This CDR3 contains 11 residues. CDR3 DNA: TGCAGCGGAGCGGACACCGGGGAGCTGTTTTTT. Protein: CSGADTGELFF.

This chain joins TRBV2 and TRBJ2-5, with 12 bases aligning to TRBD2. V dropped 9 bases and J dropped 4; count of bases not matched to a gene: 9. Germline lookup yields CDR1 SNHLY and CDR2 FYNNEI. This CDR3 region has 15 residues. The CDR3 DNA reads TGTGCCAGTGGGGGACTAGCGGGTATGGGAGAGACCCAGTACTTC. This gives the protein CASGGLAGMGETQYF.

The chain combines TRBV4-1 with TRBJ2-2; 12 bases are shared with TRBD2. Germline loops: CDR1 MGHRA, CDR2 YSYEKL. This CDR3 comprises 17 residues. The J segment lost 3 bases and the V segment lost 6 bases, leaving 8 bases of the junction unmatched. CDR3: CASSSQTSGRDTGELFF. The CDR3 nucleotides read TGCGCCAGCAGTTCACAGACTAGCGGGAGAGACACCGGGGAGCTGTTTTTT.

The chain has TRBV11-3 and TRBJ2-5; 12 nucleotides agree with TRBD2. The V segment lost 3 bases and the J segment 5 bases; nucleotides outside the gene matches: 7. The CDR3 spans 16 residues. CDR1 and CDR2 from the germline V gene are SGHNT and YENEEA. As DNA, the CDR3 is TGTGCCAGCAGCTTCCCGACTAGCGGGAGTGAGGAGACCCAGTACTTC. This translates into CASSFPTSGSEETQYF. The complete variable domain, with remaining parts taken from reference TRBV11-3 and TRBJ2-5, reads EAGVVQSPRYKIIEKKQPVAFWCNPISGHNTLYWYLQNLGQGPELLIRYENEEAVDDSQLPKDRFSAERLKGVDSTLKIQPAELGDSAVYLCASSFPTSGSEETQYFGPGTRLLVL.

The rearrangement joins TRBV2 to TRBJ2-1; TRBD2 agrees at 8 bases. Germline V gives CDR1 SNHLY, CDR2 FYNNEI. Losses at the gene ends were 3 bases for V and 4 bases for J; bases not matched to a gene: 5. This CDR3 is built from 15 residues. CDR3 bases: TGTGCCAGCAGTGATTTAGCGGGACCTTACAATGAGCAGTTCTTC. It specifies CASSDLAGPYNEQFF.

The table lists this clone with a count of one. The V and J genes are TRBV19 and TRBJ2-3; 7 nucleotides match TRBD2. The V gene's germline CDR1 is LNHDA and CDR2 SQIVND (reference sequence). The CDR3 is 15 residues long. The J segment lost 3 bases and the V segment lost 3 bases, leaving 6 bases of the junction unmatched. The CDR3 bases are TGTGCCAGTAGTATTAGCGGGTTGGGTACAGATACGCAGTATTTT. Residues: CASSISGLGTDTQYF.

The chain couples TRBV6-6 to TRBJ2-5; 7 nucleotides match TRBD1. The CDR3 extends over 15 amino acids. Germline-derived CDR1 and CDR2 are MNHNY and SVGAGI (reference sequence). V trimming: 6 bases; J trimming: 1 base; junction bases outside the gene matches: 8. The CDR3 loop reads CASSNDRDSQETQYF. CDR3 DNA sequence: TGTGCCAGCAGCAATGATAGGGACAGCCAAGAGACCCAGTACTTC.

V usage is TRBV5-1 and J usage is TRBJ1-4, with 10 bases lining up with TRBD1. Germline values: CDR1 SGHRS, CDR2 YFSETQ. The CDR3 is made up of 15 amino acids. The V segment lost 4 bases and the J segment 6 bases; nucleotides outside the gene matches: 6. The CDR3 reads CASSAGTGDDEKLFF. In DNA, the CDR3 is TGCGCCAGCAGCGCCGGGACAGGGGACGATGAAAAACTGTTTTTT. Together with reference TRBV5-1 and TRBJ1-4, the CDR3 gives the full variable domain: KAGVTQTPRYLIKTRGQQVTLSCSPISGHRSVSWYQQTPGQGLQFLFEYFSETQRNKGNFPGRFSGRQFSNSRSEMNVSTLELGDSALYLCASSAGTGDDEKLFFGSGTQLSVL.

The CDR3 sequence: CASSVGISSQGTGELFF. The CDR3 DNA reads TGTGCCAGCAGCGTAGGAATTAGCTCCCAGGGCACCGGGGAGCTGTTTTTT. V is TRBV9 and J is TRBJ2-2; D might be TRBD1 (5 bases). V lost 0 bases and J lost 4, with 16 bases in between. The germline V gene has CDR1 SGDLS and CDR2 YYNGEE. This CDR3 has 17 residues.

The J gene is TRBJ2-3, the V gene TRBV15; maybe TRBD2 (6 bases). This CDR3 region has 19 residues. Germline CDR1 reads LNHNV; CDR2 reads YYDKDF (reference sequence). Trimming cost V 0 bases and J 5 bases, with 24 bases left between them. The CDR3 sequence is CATSRDPPWGSGGVDTQYF. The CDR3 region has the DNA TGTGCCACCAGCAGAGATCCCCCGTGGGGTAGCGGAGGGGTAGATACGCAGTATTTT.

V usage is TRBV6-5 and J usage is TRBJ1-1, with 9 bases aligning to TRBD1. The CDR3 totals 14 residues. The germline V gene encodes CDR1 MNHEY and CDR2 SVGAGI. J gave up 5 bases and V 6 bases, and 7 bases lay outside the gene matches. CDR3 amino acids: CASSMGQGFTEAFF. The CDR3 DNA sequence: TGTGCCAGCAGCATGGGACAGGGCTTTACTGAAGCTTTCTTT.

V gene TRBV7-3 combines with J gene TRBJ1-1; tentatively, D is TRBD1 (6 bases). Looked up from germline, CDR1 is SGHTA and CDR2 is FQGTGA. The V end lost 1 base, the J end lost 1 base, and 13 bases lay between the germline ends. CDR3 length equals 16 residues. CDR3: CASSLMAGGGNTEAFF. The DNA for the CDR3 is TGTGCCAGCAGCTTAATGGCAGGAGGGGGGAACACTGAAGCTTTCTTT.

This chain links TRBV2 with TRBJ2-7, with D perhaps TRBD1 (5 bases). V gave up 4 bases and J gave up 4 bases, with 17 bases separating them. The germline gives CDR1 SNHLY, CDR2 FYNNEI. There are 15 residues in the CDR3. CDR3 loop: CASSAELIRAYEQYF. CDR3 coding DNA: TGTGCCAGCAGTGCTGAATTGATCAGGGCTTACGAGCAGTACTTC.

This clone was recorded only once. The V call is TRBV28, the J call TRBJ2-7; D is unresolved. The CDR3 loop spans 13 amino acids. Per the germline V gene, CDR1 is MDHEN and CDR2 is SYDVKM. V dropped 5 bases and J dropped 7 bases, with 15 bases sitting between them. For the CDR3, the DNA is TGTGCCAGCAGTCCCCCTCCAGCGTGGGAGCAGTACTTC. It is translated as CASSPPPAWEQYF. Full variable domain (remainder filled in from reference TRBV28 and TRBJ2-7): DVKVTQSSRYLVKRTGEKVFLECVQDMDHENMFWYRQDPGLGLRLIYFSYDVKMKEKGDIPEGYSVSREKKERFSLILESASTNQTSMYLCASSPPPAWEQYFGPGTRLTVT.

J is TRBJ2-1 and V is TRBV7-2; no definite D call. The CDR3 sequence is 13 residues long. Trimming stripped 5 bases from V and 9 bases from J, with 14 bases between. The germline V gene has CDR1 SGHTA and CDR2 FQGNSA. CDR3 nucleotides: TGTGCCAGCAGCCGCGGACGTCAAGGTGAGCAGTTCTTC. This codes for CASSRGRQGEQFF.

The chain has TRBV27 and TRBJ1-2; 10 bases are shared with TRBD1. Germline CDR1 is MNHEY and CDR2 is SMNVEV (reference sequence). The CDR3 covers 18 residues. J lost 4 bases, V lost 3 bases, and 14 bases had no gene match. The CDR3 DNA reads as TGTGCCAGCAGTTTCCAAAGGACAGGGGGATCGAGGAGCTATGGCTACACCTTC. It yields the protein CASSFQRTGGSRSYGYTF.

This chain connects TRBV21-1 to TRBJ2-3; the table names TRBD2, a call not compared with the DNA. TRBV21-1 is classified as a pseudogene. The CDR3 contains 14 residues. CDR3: CARGAAGEADTQYF. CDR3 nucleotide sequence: TGTGCCAGAGGGGCAGCGGGAGAGGCAGATACGCAGTATTTT.

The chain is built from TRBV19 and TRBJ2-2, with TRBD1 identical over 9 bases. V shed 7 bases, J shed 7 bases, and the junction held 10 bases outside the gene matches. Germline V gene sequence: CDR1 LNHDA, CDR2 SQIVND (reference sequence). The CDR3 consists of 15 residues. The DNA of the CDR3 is TGTGCCAGTAAGAGGGGACAGGGTTTCAACGGGGAGCTGTTTTTT. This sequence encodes CASKRGQGFNGELFF.

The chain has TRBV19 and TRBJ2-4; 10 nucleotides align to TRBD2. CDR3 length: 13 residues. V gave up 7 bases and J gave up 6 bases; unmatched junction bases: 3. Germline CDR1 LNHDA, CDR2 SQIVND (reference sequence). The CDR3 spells CASNPSGRNIQYF. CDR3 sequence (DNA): TGTGCCAGTAACCCTAGCGGGAGAAACATTCAGTACTTC. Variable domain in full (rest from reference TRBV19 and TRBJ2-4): DGGITQSPKYLFRKEGQNVTLSCEQNLNHDAMYWYRQDPGQGLRLIYYSQIVNDFQKGDIAEGYSVSREKKESFPLTVTSAQKNPTAFYLCASNPSGRNIQYFGAGTRLSVL.

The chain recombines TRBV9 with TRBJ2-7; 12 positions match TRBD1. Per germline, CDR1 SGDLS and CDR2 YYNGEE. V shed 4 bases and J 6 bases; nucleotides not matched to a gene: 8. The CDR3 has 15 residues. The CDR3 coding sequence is TGTGCCAGCAGCAAGGCCGGGACAGGGGGCTCCGAGCAGTACTTC. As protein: CASSKAGTGGSEQYF.

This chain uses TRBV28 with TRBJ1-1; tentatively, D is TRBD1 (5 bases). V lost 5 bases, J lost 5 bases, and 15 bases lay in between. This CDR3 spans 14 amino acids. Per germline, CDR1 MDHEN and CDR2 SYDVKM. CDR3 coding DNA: TGTGCCAGCAGTGATTTAATGGGGGTAACTGAAGCTTTCTTT. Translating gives CASSDLMGVTEAFF.

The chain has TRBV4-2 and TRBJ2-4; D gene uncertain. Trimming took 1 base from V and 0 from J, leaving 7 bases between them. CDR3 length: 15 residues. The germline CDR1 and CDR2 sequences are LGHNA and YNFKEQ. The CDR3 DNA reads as TGTGCCAGCAGCCAAGGCCAGGTAGCCAAAAACATTCAGTACTTC. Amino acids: CASSQGQVAKNIQYF.

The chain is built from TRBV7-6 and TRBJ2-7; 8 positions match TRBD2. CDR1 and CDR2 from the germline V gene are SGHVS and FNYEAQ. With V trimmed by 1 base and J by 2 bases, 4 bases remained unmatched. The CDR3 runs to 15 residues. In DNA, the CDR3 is TGTGCCAGCAGCTTAGGTATCGGGGGGGCCTACGAGCAGTACTTC. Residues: CASSLGIGGAYEQYF.

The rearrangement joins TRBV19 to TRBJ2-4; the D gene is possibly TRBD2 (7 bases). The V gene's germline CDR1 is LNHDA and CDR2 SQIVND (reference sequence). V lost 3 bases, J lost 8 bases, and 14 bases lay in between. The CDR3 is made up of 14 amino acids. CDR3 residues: CASSIPGRGDIQYF. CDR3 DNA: TGTGCCAGTAGTATCCCGGGGAGGGGGGACATTCAGTACTTC.

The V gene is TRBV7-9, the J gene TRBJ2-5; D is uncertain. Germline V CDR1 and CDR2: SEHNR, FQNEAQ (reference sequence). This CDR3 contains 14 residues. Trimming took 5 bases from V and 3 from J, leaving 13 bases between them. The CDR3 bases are TGTGCCAGCAGCCCCCGGACCGAAAAAGAGACCCAGTACTTC. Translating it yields CASSPRTEKETQYF.

Here the CDR3 reads CASSYYSGDFSYEQYF. The CDR3 nucleotides are TGTGCCAGTAGCTATTATAGCGGGGACTTCTCCTACGAGCAGTACTTC. The V call is TRBV19, the J call TRBJ2-7, with 8 positions matching TRBD2. The V gene's germline CDR1 is LNHDA and CDR2 SQIVND (reference sequence). The CDR3 extends over 16 amino acids. Losses at the gene ends were 6 bases for V and 0 bases for J; bases not matched to a gene: 10.

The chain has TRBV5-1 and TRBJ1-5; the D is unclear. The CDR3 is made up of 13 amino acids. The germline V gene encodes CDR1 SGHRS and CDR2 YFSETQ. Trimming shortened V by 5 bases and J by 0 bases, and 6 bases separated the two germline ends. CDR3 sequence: CASSVSSNQPQHF. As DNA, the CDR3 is TGCGCCAGCAGTGTCAGTAGCAATCAGCCCCAGCATTTT. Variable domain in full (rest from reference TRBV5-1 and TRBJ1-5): KAGVTQTPRYLIKTRGQQVTLSCSPISGHRSVSWYQQTPGQGLQFLFEYFSETQRNKGNFPGRFSGRQFSNSRSEMNVSTLELGDSALYLCASSVSSNQPQHFGDGTRLSIL.